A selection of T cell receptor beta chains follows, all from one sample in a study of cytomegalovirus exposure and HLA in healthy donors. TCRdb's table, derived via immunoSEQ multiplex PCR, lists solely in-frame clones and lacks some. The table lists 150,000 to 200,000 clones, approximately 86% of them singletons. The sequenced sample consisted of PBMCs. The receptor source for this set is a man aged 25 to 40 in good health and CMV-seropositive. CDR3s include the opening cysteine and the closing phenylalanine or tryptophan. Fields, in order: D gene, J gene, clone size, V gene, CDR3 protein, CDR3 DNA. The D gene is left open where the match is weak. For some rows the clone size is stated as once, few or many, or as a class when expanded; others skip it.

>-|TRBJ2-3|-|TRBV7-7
CASSLRDNTTDTQYF
TGTGCTAGCAGCTTAAGGGACAACACCACAGATACGCAGTATTTT
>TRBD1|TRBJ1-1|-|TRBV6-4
CASSPGQLNTEAFF
TGTGCCAGCAGTCCGGGACAGCTAAACACTGAAGCTTTCTTT
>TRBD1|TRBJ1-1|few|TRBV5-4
CASSGGQGGTEAFF
TGTGCCAGCAGCGGCGGACAGGGCGGCACTGAAGCTTTCTTT
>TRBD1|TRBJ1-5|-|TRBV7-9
CASSHRTGEGDQPQHF
TGTGCCAGCAGCCATAGGACAGGGGAGGGGGATCAGCCCCAGCATTTT
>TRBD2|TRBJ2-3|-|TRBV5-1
CASSLVAGVTDTQYF
TGCGCCAGCAGCTTGGTAGCGGGGGTGACAGATACGCAGTATTTT
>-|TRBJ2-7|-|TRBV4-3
CASSQESSSAAYEQYF
TGCGCCAGCAGCCAAGAATCTTCTAGCGCGGCCTACGAGCAGTACTTC
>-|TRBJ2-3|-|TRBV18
CASSFTSRGADTQYF
TGTGCCAGCTCATTCACCTCCCGGGGAGCTGATACGCAGTATTTT
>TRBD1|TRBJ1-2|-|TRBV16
CASSQSVGGNYGYTF
TGTGCCAGCAGCCAATCTGTAGGGGGCAACTATGGCTACACCTTC
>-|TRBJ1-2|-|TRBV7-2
CASSSGETGGYTF
TGTGCCAGCAGCTCGGGGGAGACGGGGGGCTACACCTTC
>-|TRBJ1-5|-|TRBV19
CASRRQYNQPQHF
TGTGCCAGTAGAAGACAGTACAATCAGCCCCAGCATTTT
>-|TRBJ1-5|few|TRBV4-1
CASSQDLGAGQPQHF
TGCGCCAGCAGCCAAGATTTGGGGGCCGGTCAGCCCCAGCATTTT
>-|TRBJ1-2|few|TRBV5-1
CASRGATGTYGYTF
TGCGCCAGCCGAGGAGCAACAGGCACCTATGGCTACACCTTC
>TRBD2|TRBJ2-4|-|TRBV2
CASSEPRGLAGGGNIQYF
TGTGCCAGCAGTGAACCCCGGGGACTAGCGGGGGGAGGAAACATTCAGTACTTC
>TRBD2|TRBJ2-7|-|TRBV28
CASTPVAGGSYEQYF
TGTGCCAGCACCCCTGTAGCGGGGGGATCCTACGAGCAGTACTTC
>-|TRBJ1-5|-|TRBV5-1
CASSLSGSNQPQHF
TGCGCCAGCAGCTTGTCTGGCTCCAATCAGCCCCAGCATTTT
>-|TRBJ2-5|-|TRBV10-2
CATTTPQETQYF
TGCGCCACCACGACACCTCAAGAGACCCAGTACTTC
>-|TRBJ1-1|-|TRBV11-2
CASRRYRDPGTEAFF
TGTGCCAGCAGAAGGTACAGGGACCCCGGCACTGAAGCTTTCTTT
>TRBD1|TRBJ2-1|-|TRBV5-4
CASSRDRGVNNEQFF
TGTGCCAGCAGCCGCGACAGGGGAGTGAACAATGAGCAGTTCTTC
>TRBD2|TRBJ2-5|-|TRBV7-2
CASTPWVLVAGVPGTQYF
TGTGCCAGCACCCCGTGGGTTTTGGTAGCGGGGGTGCCCGGGACCCAGTACTTC
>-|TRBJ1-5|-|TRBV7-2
CASSEEGRRNQPQHF
TGTGCCAGCAGCGAGGAGGGGAGGAGGAATCAGCCCCAGCATTTT
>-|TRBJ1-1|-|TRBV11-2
CASSLGPGGGVPEAFF
TGTGCCAGCAGCTTAGGGCCGGGTGGGGGGGTCCCTGAAGCTTTCTTT
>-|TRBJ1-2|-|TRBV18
CASSTYRDGGYTF
TGTGCCAGCTCAACCTACAGGGATGGGGGCTACACCTTC
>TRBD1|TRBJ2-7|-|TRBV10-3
CAISPDRGRGSYEQYF
TGTGCCATCAGCCCTGACAGGGGAAGAGGGTCCTACGAGCAGTACTTC
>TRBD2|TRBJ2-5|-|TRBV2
CASSEATSGPLGTQYF
TGTGCCAGCAGTGAAGCAACTAGCGGTCCCCTTGGGACCCAGTACTTC
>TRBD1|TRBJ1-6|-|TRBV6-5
CASSYSGQGDDSPLHF
TGTGCCAGCAGTTACTCTGGACAGGGGGATGATTCACCCCTCCACTTT
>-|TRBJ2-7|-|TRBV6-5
CASSYPTYEQYF
TGTGCCAGCAGTTACCCCACCTACGAGCAGTACTTC
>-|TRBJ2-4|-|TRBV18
CASSSMPSLLAKNIQYF
TGTGCCAGCTCGTCCATGCCTAGCTTACTAGCCAAAAACATTCAGTACTTC
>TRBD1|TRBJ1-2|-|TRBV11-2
CASSPTGARGYTF
TGTGCCAGCAGCCCCACAGGGGCTAGGGGCTACACCTTC
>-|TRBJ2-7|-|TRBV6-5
CASSYDSDPRREQYF
TGTGCCAGCAGTTATGACAGCGACCCTCGGCGGGAGCAGTACTTC
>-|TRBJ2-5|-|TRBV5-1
CASSLGEREETQYF
TGCGCCAGCAGCTTGGGAGAGCGGGAAGAGACCCAGTACTTC
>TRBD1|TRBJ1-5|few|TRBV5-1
CASSGGQGDQPQHF
TGCGCCAGCAGTGGAGGACAGGGTGATCAGCCCCAGCATTTT
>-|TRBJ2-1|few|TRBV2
CASSEGQPFLHEQFF
TGTGCCAGCAGTGAAGGACAGCCCTTCTTACATGAGCAGTTCTTC
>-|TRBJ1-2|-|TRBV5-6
CASSLGLYGYTF
TGTGCCAGCAGCCTGGGTCTTTATGGCTACACCTTC
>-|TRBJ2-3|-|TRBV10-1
CASSASLTDTQYF
TGCGCCAGCAGCGCTAGCCTTACAGATACGCAGTATTTT
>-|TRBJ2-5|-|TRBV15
CATSRGGETQYF
TGTGCCACCAGCAGAGGAGGGGAGACCCAGTACTTC
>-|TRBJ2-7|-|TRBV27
CASSLSVDYIGYEQYF
TGTGCCAGCAGTTTATCGGTAGATTATATCGGGTACGAGCAGTACTTC
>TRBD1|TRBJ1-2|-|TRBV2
CASSHLPGQGEPGYTF
TGTGCCAGCAGCCATCTCCCGGGACAGGGGGAGCCTGGCTACACCTTC
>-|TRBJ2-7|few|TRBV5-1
CASSLVQGTYEQYF
TGCGCCAGCAGCTTGGTTCAGGGCACCTACGAGCAGTACTTC
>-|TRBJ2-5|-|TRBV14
CASSRGEDQETQYF
TGTGCCAGCAGCCGGGGAGAAGACCAAGAGACCCAGTACTTC
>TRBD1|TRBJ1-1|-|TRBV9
CASSPGTGQIGAEAFF
TGTGCCAGCAGCCCAGGGACAGGGCAGATCGGGGCTGAAGCTTTCTTT
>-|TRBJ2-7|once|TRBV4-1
CASSQEPGGLTYEQYF
TGCGCCAGCAGCCAGGAGCCAGGGGGGCTCACATACGAGCAGTACTTC
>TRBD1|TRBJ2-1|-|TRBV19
CASSSWDRGRRNEQFF
TGTGCCAGTAGTTCTTGGGACAGGGGGCGCAGGAATGAGCAGTTCTTC
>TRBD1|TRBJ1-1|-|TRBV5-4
CASSFYDRGNTEAFF
TGTGCCAGCAGCTTCTACGACAGGGGGAACACTGAAGCTTTCTTT
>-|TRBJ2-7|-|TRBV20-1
CRDSSYEQYF
TGCAGGGACAGCTCCTACGAGCAGTACTTC
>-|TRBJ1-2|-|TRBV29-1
CSVEYAGLNYGYTF
TGCAGCGTTGAATATGCAGGACTTAACTATGGCTACACCTTC
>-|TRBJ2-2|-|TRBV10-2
CASSGSSVNTGELFF
TGCGCCAGCAGTGGGTCTAGCGTGAACACCGGGGAGCTGTTTTTT
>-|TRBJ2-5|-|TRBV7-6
CASSPRHEGATQYF
TGTGCCAGCAGCCCTAGACATGAGGGAGCGACCCAGTACTTC
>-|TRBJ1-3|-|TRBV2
CASSDRNRVSGNTIYF
TGTGCCAGCAGTGACAGAAACAGGGTATCCGGAAACACCATATATTTT
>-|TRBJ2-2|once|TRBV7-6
CASSLASDPGLPEELFF
TGTGCCAGCAGCTTAGCTTCGGACCCGGGACTGCCTGAGGAGCTGTTTTTT
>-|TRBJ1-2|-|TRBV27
CASRGARKHFNYGYTF
TGTGCCAGCAGAGGTGCCAGGAAACACTTTAACTATGGCTACACCTTC
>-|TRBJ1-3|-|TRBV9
CASSVYGNTIYF
TGTGCCAGCAGCGTTTATGGAAACACCATATATTTT